This TCR beta chain comes out of a study of response to subunit inactivated influenza vaccine. Study results and limitations: Authors proposed each seasonal influenza vaccination draws in few new T cells.

There are a few counts of this clonotype. The antigen is unknown. The V and J ends lost 2 bases and 8 bases respectively, with 11 bases between them. This CDR3 spans 13 amino acids. TCRdb reprocessed the RT-PCR reads with MiXCR, giving one entry per CDR3 protein. The sample carries around 540,000 distinct CDR3 sequences, 10% to 15% recorded once. Sequences were derived from PBMCs from blood, sampled on the day of vaccination. The gene calls are TRBV12-3 or TRBV12-4 and TRBJ2-3; D is uncertain. The clonotype originates from a man in his fifties or sixties who received an inactivated influenza vaccine. CDR3 in DNA: TGTGCCAGCAGTTTACCCGGGCTCGGTACGCAGTATTTT. Protein product: CASSLPGLGTQYF.